This TCR beta chain derives from a study of T-cell memory formation after mild COVID-19 (dated by TCRdb to 2020 to 2022). Some background on the complete study: TCR sequence clusters from the two donors were largely donor specific. Two young, previously healthy adult volunteers made up the cohort, one male and one female. T-cell clones expanding and contracting after mild COVID-19 in a couple of donors were tracked by longitudinal TCRalpha and TCRbeta repertoire sequencing.

TCRdb shows the sequencer as Illumina NovaSeq 6000. TCRalpha and TCRbeta cDNA libraries were constructed by 5'RACE with constant-segment primers, with sample barcodes and unique molecular identifiers being introduced. RNA was extracted from every sample with Trizol reagent. Libraries were amplified in two PCR steps, with a second sample barcode and Illumina TruSeq adapters added in the second step. The libraries were sequenced on an Illumina NovaSeq using 2 x 150 bp paired-end reads. Regarding the original processing steps: Demultiplexing of reads and collapsing into UMI-guided consensus sequences were performed with migec v1.2.7. With mixcr v2.1.11, UMI consensuses were aligned to TRA and TRB V and J templates and assembled into clonotypes. A clonotype was counted as expanded or contracted only if both edgeR and NoisET called the change significant, with noise models trained on biological replicates. For edgeR calls, the thresholds were a false discovery rate-adjusted p below 0.01 and a log2 fold-change of 1. As an exploratory analysis of dynamics, max-normalized trajectories of the 1000 most abundant clonotypes were examined with PCA combined with hierarchical clustering. Each responding clone was given a CD4 or CD8 phenotype based on the CD4+ and CD8+ repertoires, which had been sequenced separately. Starting from the raw public reads, TCRdb applied fastp trimming at Q25, assembled clones with MiXCR and retained in-frame beta chains. CDR3 protein duplicates are merged, each entry listing the most common genes and DNA. These V and J calls rely on TCRdb rather than the paper's analysis. This sample has 290,000 or so distinct CDR3 sequences in its table, and approximately 19% of those were observed once. The ten largest clones capture around 21% of the sample.

PBMCs were isolated by Ficoll-Paque density gradient centrifugation. The CDR3, cysteine through phenylalanine, is 12 amino acids long. The kept DNA is CDR3 alone, 36 bases in frame from the first base. The trim is 6 bases for V and 6 bases for J, with a gap of 9 bases between the germline ends. The germline V gene provides CDR1 SGHTA and CDR2 FQGNSA. The study at large found these results: From day 15 to 85, contracting clones showed balanced CD4/CD8 phenotypes, whereas a second wave of clones that expanded from day 15 to 37 leaned towards CD4+. SARS-CoV-2 specificity was not confirmed for the second-wave clones peaking on day 37. Contracting CD4+ clones were found mainly in CM and EM memory subsets, while CD8+ clones were enriched in EMRA. Some responding clones were detected in pre-infection memory, which suggested that pre-existing cross-reactive memory T cells had joined the SARS-CoV-2 response. Only two mild cases were covered by the study, and larger cohorts that include severe cases with pre-infection samples were considered necessary.

For this clonotype: The antigen this receptor binds is unknown. Base qualities are not at hand, and no much larger clone is one base apart.

Sequenced sample: PBMCs or a T cell subset sorted from them (not recorded which). The rearrangement combines TRBV7-2 with TRBJ2-1, with the D gene tentatively TRBD1 or TRBD2, based on 5 matching bases in each. This clonotype originated in a man aged 18 to 30 who had mild COVID-19 (a few samples of this study predate the infection). The sample titles of this study are shuffled in the database, so cell type and time point are left out; the donor was told from shared clones. Here is the DNA: TGTGCCAGCAGTGGGGACGGCAATGAGCAGTTCTTC. It translates to CASSGDGNEQFF.